The clone carrying this T cell receptor (beta chain) has only a few counts. Its antigen is not known. CDR1 and CDR2 from the germline V gene are SEHNR and FQNEAQ (reference sequence). The CDR3 contains 12 residues. V lost 4 bases to trimming and J lost 2 bases, with 4 bases between them. The data were obtained in a study of cytomegalovirus exposure and HLA in healthy donors. Across the whole study: In an earlier analysis, some 110 million unique TCR beta sequences were found from approximately 170 million T cells. Falling in the Caucasian-associated ancestry cluster were about 83% of a few hundred genotyped donors. Notes on the study in general: A later analysis reportedly found that, within productive TCRs, an Asian-associated ancestry cluster had fewer N-insertions than the mean observed across the roughly 700 donors. The productive fraction for most TCR beta V segments was about 90% or about 30% in an earlier analysis.

The PCR employed 60 Vbeta primers together with 13 Jbeta primers. Sequencing was performed with immunoSEQ multiplex PCR; in TCRdb, only in-frame clones are kept and a portion is missing. This table holds about 170,000 clones, approximately 70% found once. The sequence was obtained from a man in his forties in good health and CMV-seropositive. The chain is built from TRBV7-9 and TRBJ2-3; D not resolved. Sequenced material: PBMCs. The CDR3 spells CASSSLTDTQYF. CDR3 coding DNA: TGTGCCAGCAGCTCTCTCACAGATACGCAGTATTTT.